This T cell receptor (beta chain) was observed in a study of cytomegalovirus exposure and HLA in healthy donors. Broader study findings: Across donors, presence/absence analyses took sequencing depth to be roughly uniform. Analysis was carried out at a later point, and it linked a missense DCLRE1C variant to TCR beta V- and J-gene trimming.

Turning to this clone: Its antigen is currently unknown.

Trimming pared 3 bases from V and 0 bases from J, leaving 6 bases between. The CDR3 runs to 13 residues. The V gene's germline CDR1 is MNHEY and CDR2 SMNVEV (reference sequence). PCR primers comprised 60 Vbeta and 13 Jbeta primers. Profiling relied on immunoSEQ multiplex PCR, and the TCRdb table lists in-frame clones only, not all of them. The table includes about 140,000 clones, approximately 82% detected once. V gene TRBV27 combines with J gene TRBJ2-7; D call uncertain. This TCR derives from a man aged 25-40 years in good health and CMV-seropositive. Sequenced: PBMCs. The CDR3 is CASSFHNSYEQYF. The CDR3, as DNA: TGTGCCAGCAGTTTTCACAACTCCTACGAGCAGTACTTC.